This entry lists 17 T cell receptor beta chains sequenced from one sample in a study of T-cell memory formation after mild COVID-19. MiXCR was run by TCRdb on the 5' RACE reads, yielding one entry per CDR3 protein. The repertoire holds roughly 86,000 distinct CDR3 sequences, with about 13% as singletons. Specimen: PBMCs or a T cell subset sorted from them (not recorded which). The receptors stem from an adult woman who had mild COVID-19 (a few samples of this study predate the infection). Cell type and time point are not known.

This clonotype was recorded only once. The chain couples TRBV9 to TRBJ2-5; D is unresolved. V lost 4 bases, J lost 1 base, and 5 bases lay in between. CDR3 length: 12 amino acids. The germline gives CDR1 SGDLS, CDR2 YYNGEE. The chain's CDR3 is CASSPVQETQYF. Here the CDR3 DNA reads TGTGCCAGCAGCCCGGTCCAAGAGACCCAGTACTTC.

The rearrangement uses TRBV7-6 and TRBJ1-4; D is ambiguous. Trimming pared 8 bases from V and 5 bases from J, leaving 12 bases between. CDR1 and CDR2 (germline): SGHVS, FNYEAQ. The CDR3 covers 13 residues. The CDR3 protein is CASQSGSNEKLFF. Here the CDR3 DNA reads TGTGCCAGCCAGAGCGGGTCAAATGAAAAACTGTTTTTT.

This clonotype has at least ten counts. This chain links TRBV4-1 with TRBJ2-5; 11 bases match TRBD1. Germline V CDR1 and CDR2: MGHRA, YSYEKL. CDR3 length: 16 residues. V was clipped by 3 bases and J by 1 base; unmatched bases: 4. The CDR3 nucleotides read TGCGCCAGCAGCCAGGGACAGGGGGGACTCCAAGAGACCCAGTACTTC. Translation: CASSQGQGGLQETQYF.

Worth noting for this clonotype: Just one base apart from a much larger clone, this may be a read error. The CDR3 bases are TGTGCCAGCAGACCTCCGGGAGACAGGGAAGAGACCCAGTACTTC. Protein: CASRPPGDREETQYF. This chain links TRBV7-9 with TRBJ2-5; tentatively, D is TRBD1 (7 bases). The V gene's germline CDR1 is SEHNR and CDR2 FQNEAQ (reference sequence). The length of the CDR3 is 15 residues. Trimming removed 6 bases from V and 3 bases from J, with 17 bases in between.

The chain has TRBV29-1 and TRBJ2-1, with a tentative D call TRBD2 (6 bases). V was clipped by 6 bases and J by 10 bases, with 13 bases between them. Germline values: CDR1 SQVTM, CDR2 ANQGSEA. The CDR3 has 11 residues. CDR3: CSVPKEGEQFF. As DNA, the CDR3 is TGCAGCGTCCCTAAGGAGGGGGAGCAGTTCTTC.

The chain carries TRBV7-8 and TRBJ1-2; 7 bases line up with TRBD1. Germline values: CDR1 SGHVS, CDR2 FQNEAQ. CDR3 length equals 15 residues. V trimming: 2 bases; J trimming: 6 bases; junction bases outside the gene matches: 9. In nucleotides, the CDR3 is TGTGCCAGCAGCTTAAGTAGGGGGCCGGGCGATGGCTACACCTTC. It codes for CASSLSRGPGDGYTF. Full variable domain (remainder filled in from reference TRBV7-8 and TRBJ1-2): GAGVSQSPRYKVAKRGQDVALRCDPISGHVSLFWYQQALGQGPEFLTYFQNEAQLDKSGLPSDRFFAERPEGSVSTLKIQRTQQEDSAVYLCASSLSRGPGDGYTFGSGTRLTVV.

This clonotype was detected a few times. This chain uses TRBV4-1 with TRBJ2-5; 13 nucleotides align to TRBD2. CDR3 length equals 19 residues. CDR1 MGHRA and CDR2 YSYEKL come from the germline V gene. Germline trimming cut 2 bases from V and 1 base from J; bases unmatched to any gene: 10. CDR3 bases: TGCGCCAGCAGCCAATCCACCCCGGGACTAGCGGGACCCCAAGAGACCCAGTACTTC. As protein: CASSQSTPGLAGPQETQYF.

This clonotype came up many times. The CDR3 sequence is CASSLPNTGELFF. The CDR3 coding sequence is TGTGCCAGCAGCCTCCCAAACACCGGGGAGCTGTTTTTT. The J gene is TRBJ2-2, the V gene TRBV7-9; D remains unclear. V lost 5 bases, J lost 2 bases, and 6 bases lay in between. Germline CDR1 reads SEHNR; CDR2 reads FQNEAQ (reference sequence). The CDR3 consists of 13 residues.

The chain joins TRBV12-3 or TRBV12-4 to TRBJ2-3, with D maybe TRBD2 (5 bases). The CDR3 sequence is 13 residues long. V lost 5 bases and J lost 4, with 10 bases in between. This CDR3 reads CASSLFSADTQYF. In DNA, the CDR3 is TGTGCCAGCAGTCTTTTTAGCGCAGATACGCAGTATTTT.

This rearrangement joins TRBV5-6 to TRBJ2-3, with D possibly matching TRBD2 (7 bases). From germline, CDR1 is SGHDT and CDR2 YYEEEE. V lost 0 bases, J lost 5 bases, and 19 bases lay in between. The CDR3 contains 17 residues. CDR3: CASSLDMRGPPLDTQYF. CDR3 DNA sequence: TGTGCCAGCAGCTTGGATATGCGGGGGCCCCCTTTAGATACGCAGTATTTT.

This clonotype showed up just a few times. The CDR3, as DNA: TGTGCCAGCCTCTCGCTGGCCGGAACGGCGGGGGGCTACACCTTC. Encoded protein: CASLSLAGTAGGYTF. The chain links TRBV6-5 to TRBJ1-2, with D unresolved. This CDR3 spans 15 amino acids. Germline CDR1 reads MNHEY; CDR2 reads SVGAGI. Trimming removed 8 bases at V and 8 bases at J, with 24 bases between.

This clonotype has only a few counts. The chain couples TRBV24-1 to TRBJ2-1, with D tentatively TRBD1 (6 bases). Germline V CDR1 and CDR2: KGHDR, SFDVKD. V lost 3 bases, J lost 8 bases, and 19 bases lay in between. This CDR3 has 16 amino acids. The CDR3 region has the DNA TGTGCCACCAGTGATGACACAGGGAGTTTGTACGATGAGCAGTTCTTC. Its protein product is CATSDDTGSLYDEQFF.

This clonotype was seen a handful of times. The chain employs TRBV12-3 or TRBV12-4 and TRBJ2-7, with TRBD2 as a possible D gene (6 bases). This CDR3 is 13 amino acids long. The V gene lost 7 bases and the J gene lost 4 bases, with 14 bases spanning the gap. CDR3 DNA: TGTGCCAGCACCTCTCGGGGGATTTACGAGCAGTACTTC. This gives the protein CASTSRGIYEQYF.

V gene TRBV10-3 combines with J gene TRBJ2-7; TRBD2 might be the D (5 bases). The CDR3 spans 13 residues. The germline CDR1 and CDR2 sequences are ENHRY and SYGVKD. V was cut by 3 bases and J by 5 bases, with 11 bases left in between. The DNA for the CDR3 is TGTGCCATCAGTGACAGAAAGAGGGACGAGCAGTACTTC. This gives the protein CAISDRKRDEQYF.

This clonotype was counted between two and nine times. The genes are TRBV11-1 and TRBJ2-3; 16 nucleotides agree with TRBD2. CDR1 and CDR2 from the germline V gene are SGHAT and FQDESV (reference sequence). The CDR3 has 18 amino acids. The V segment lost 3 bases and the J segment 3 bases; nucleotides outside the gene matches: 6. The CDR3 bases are TGTGCCAGCAGCTTCCCGGGACTAGCGGGGGGGCCGACAGATACGCAGTATTTT. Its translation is CASSFPGLAGGPTDTQYF. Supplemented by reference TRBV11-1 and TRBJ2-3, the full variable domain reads EAEVAQSPRYKITEKSQAVAFWCDPISGHATLYWYRQILGQGPELLVQFQDESVVDDSQLPKDRFSAERLKGVDSTLKIQPAELGDSAMYLCASSFPGLAGGPTDTQYFGPGTRLTVL.

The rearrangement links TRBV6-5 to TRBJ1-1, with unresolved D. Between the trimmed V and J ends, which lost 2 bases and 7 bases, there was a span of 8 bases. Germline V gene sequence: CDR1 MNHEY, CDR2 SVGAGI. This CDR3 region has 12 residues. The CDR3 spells CASSYGRGEAFF. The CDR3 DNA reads TGTGCCAGCAGTTACGGCCGGGGTGAAGCTTTCTTT.

The CDR3 loop is CASSLANGGNTDTQYF. The CDR3 region has the DNA TGCGCCAGCAGCTTGGCTAATGGAGGGAACACAGATACGCAGTATTTT. The chain is built from TRBV5-1 and TRBJ2-3, with D maybe TRBD2 (6 bases). Per the germline V gene, CDR1 is SGHRS and CDR2 is YFSETQ. The CDR3 has 16 residues. Trimming stripped 0 bases from V and 2 bases from J, with 13 bases between.